Below are 16 T cell receptor beta chains sequenced from a single sample in a study of blood T cell repertoires in COVID-19. Clones were sequenced by immunoSEQ multiplex PCR, and TCRdb holds only the in-frame ones, with some missing. The sample has about 68,000 clones; 70% to 90% are singletons. Sequencing was done on a sample of peripheral blood. The source is a woman aged 55-69 years with acute or convalescent COVID-19.

The chain recombines TRBV6-5 with TRBJ1-6; no clear D. The germline V gene has CDR1 MNHEY and CDR2 SVGAGI. The CDR3 loop spans 15 amino acids. The V end lost 8 bases, the J end lost 12 bases, and 23 bases lay between the germline ends. The CDR3 DNA follows: TGTGCCAGCGGATACCTAGGCGGGGAAAGCGGACCCCTCCACTTT. This gives the protein CASGYLGGESGPLHF.

This chain links TRBV27 with TRBJ2-1; D might be TRBD2 (5 bases). CDR1 and CDR2 (germline): MNHEY, SMNVEV (reference sequence). The CDR3 loop spans 13 amino acids. Deletions cut 8 bases from V and 2 bases from J, with 10 bases between. The CDR3 region has the DNA TGTGCCAGCTCCCCGAGGGCCTACAATGAGCAGTTCTTC. It yields the protein CASSPRAYNEQFF.

This chain links TRBV5-4 with TRBJ1-6; the D is unclear. CDR3 length: 16 residues. Germline CDR1 SGHNT, CDR2 YYREEE (reference sequence). The V and J ends lost 4 bases and 5 bases respectively, with 16 bases between them. The chain's CDR3 is CASSPKATIDNSPLHF. For the CDR3, the DNA is TGTGCCAGCAGCCCCAAGGCGACTATTGATAATTCACCCCTCCACTTT.

The chain recombines TRBV10-2 with TRBJ1-5; the match to TRBD1 covers 8 bases. Germline V lookup: CDR1 WSHSY, CDR2 SAAADI. CDR3 length: 14 amino acids. J gave up 2 bases and V 5 bases, and 2 bases lay outside the gene matches. In DNA form, the CDR3 reads TGCGCCAGCAGTATGACAGGGGGCAATCAGCCCCAGCATTTT. Translated, it gives CASSMTGGNQPQHF.

The chain links TRBV9 to TRBJ1-1, with a possible D match to TRBD1 (5 bases). Per the germline V gene, CDR1 is SGDLS and CDR2 is YYNGEE. V was cut by 0 bases and J by 4 bases, with 13 bases left in between. This CDR3 has 15 amino acids. The CDR3: CASSVGAVQATEAFF. CDR3 nucleotide sequence: TGTGCCAGCAGCGTAGGGGCCGTACAGGCCACTGAAGCTTTCTTT.

The chain recombines TRBV3-1 (or the pseudogene TRBV3-2) with TRBJ2-7; 7 bases map to TRBD1. The germline V gene has CDR1 LGHDT and CDR2 YNNKEL (reference sequence). The CDR3 has 13 amino acids. Trimming cost V 6 bases and J 6 bases; bases outside gene matches: 8. The CDR3 protein is CASRHNRGSEQYF. The CDR3 DNA reads TGTGCCAGCAGGCATAACAGGGGTTCCGAGCAGTACTTC.

V is TRBV2 and J is TRBJ2-5, with D possibly being TRBD2 (6 bases). Per germline, CDR1 SNHLY and CDR2 FYNNEI. The V gene lost 6 bases and the J gene lost 1 base, with 24 bases spanning the gap. CDR3 length: 18 amino acids. The CDR3 spells CASSPPSGDDGFQETQYF. The CDR3 coding sequence is TGTGCCAGCAGCCCACCCTCGGGGGACGACGGCTTCCAAGAGACCCAGTACTTC.

The J gene is TRBJ1-6, the V gene TRBV7-2, with 7 positions matching TRBD1. Looked up from germline, CDR1 is SGHTA and CDR2 is FQGNSA. The CDR3 contains 14 residues. After removal of 0 bases from V and 10 bases from J, the junction contained 3 bases not matched to a gene. CDR3 sequence reads: CASSLATGNSPLHF. In DNA, the CDR3 is TGTGCCAGCAGCTTAGCGACAGGGAACTCACCCCTCCACTTT.

The rearrangement uses TRBV29-1 and TRBJ1-5, with D hard to call. CDR3 size: 15 residues. Between the trimmed V and J ends, which lost 4 bases and 3 bases, there was a span of 16 bases. The germline gives CDR1 SQVTM, CDR2 ANQGSEA. CDR3 DNA: TGCAGCGTTGGGCCCCGTGGTCGGGTCAATCAGCCCCAGCATTTT. The encoded protein is CSVGPRGRVNQPQHF.

The chain combines TRBV11-3 with TRBJ2-3, with TRBD2 as a possible D gene (6 bases). V was shortened by 4 bases and J by 1 base, with 9 bases between the two germline ends. CDR1 and CDR2 from the germline V gene are SGHNT and YENEEA. The length of the CDR3 is 14 residues. The CDR3 sequence: CASSYSGRTDTQYF. The DNA for the CDR3 is TGTGCCAGCAGCTATAGCGGACGCACAGATACGCAGTATTTT.

V gene TRBV28 combines with J gene TRBJ1-1; no reliable D call. Germline V gene lookup returns CDR1 MDHEN and CDR2 SYDVKM. V dropped 3 bases and J dropped 0 bases, with 14 bases sitting between them. CDR3 size: 16 residues. The CDR3 region is CASSLLRFFLNTEAFF. In DNA form, the CDR3 reads TGTGCCAGCAGTTTGTTACGGTTTTTTCTGAACACTGAAGCTTTCTTT.

The gene calls are TRBV7-3 and TRBJ2-1; 9 positions agree with TRBD1. This CDR3 has 15 amino acids. CDR1 is SGHTA, CDR2 FQGTGA, per germline. Unmatched junction bases numbered 5, after V lost 2 bases and J lost 6 bases. This CDR3 reads CASSLGTGTLNEQFF. The CDR3 DNA reads TGTGCCAGCAGCTTAGGGACAGGGACCCTCAATGAGCAGTTCTTC. The full variable domain, rest sourced from reference TRBV7-3 and TRBJ2-1, is GAGVSQTPSNKVTEKGKYVELRCDPISGHTALYWYRQSLGQGPEFLIYFQGTGAADDSGLPNDRFFAVRPEGSVSTLKIQRTERGDSAVYLCASSLGTGTLNEQFFGPGTRLTVL.

V and J are TRBV5-4 and TRBJ2-3; no firm D call. V was clipped by 0 bases and J by 6 bases, with 14 bases between them. CDR1 SGHNT and CDR2 YYREEE come from the germline V gene (reference sequence). This CDR3 region has 15 residues. CDR3 DNA: TGTGCCAGCAGCTTGGGGGCACAACAACGGGATACGCAGTATTTT. This translates into CASSLGAQQRDTQYF.

The rearrangement joins TRBV18 to TRBJ2-7; no firm D call. The CDR3 runs 12 residues. Trimming took 5 bases from V and 2 from J, leaving 7 bases between them. In germline, CDR1 is KGHSH, CDR2 LQKENI. CDR3 nucleotide sequence: TGTGCCAGCTCAGCACTAACCTACGAGCAGTACTTC. Translation: CASSALTYEQYF. The complete variable domain, with remaining parts taken from reference TRBV18 and TRBJ2-7, reads NAGVMQNPRHLVRRRGQEARLRCSPMKGHSHVYWYRQLPEEGLKFMVYLQKENIIDESGMPKERFSAEFPKEGPSILRIQQVVRGDSAAYFCASSALTYEQYFGPGTRLTVT.

The chain employs TRBV28 and TRBJ1-1; D is unclear. The germline CDR1 and CDR2 sequences are MDHEN and SYDVKM. Between the trimmed V and J ends, which lost 3 bases and 5 bases, there was a span of 7 bases. The CDR3 totals 12 residues. The CDR3 region has the DNA TGTGCCAGCAGTTTTCTGAGGACTGAAGCTTTCTTT. Its translation is CASSFLRTEAFF. Full variable domain (missing parts from reference TRBV28 and TRBJ1-1): DVKVTQSSRYLVKRTGEKVFLECVQDMDHENMFWYRQDPGLGLRLIYFSYDVKMKEKGDIPEGYSVSREKKERFSLILESASTNQTSMYLCASSFLRTEAFFGQGTRLTVV.

This sequence joins TRBV6-5 and TRBJ1-6; 7 nucleotides match TRBD1. Trimming removed 8 bases from V and 5 bases from J; junction bases left unmatched: 9. This CDR3 is built from 15 residues. Germline assignment: CDR1 MNHEY and CDR2 SVGAGI. CDR3 amino acids: CASYRGSGNNSPLHF. The CDR3 region has the DNA TGTGCCAGCTACAGGGGCTCTGGGAATAATTCACCCCTCCACTTT.